The 9 T cell receptor beta chains below come from one sample, sequenced in a study of post-analysis software for immune sequencing data. For these receptors, no antigen is known. Libraries were made from TCR beta cDNA, and they carried unique molecular identifiers. TCRdb recomputed calls from the PCR reads with MiXCR, one row per CDR3 protein. The sample includes about 560,000 distinct CDR3 sequences, roughly 47% of them seen just once. Study results and limitations: A handful of TRBV segments occurring more often in patients than controls included TRBV5-6, TRBV5-1 and TRBV20-1.

The sequencing input was blood. These receptors were collected from a girl between 10 and 17 years old with multiple sclerosis.

This clonotype was seen ten or more times. V usage is TRBV20-1 and J usage is TRBJ2-7, with no clear D. The germline V gene has CDR1 DFQATT and CDR2 SNEGSKA (reference sequence). Between the trimmed V and J ends, which lost 6 bases and 5 bases, there was a span of 11 bases. The CDR3 consists of 11 residues. CDR3 sequence: CSAQKKDEQYF. The CDR3 bases are TGCAGTGCCCAAAAAAAGGACGAGCAGTACTTC.

The V call is TRBV4-1, the J call TRBJ1-1; D unresolved. Trimming pared 3 bases from V and 4 bases from J, leaving 9 bases between. CDR1 is MGHRA and CDR2 is YSYEKL in the germline V gene. CDR3 length: 13 residues. This chain's CDR3 is CASSQQDSTEAFF. The CDR3 nucleotides read TGCGCCAGCAGCCAGCAGGATTCCACTGAAGCTTTCTTT.

The genes are TRBV20-1 and TRBJ2-7; 10 bases fit TRBD2. The CDR3 is 15 amino acids. Unmatched junction bases numbered 9, after V lost 3 bases and J lost 4 bases. Germline V gene lookup returns CDR1 DFQATT and CDR2 SNEGSKA (reference sequence). The CDR3 DNA follows: TGCAGTGCTAGTCGCCTAGCGGGAGTACGGTACGAGCAGTACTTC. It encodes CSASRLAGVRYEQYF.

This sequence joins TRBV29-1 and TRBJ2-1, with a tentative D call TRBD1 (5 bases). V lost 0 bases and J lost 5, with 14 bases in between. CDR3 length: 15 amino acids. Germline CDR1 and CDR2: SQVTM and ANQGSEA. In DNA, the CDR3 is TGCAGCGTTGAAGATCGGCAGGGTTTTAACAATGAGCAGTTCTTC. Its translation is CSVEDRQGFNNEQFF.

The chain is built from TRBV19 and TRBJ2-6; the match to TRBD1 covers 10 bases. The germline V gene has CDR1 LNHDA and CDR2 SQIVND (reference sequence). V lost 3 bases, J lost 3 bases, and 5 bases stayed unmatched. This CDR3 contains 17 residues. The CDR3 sequence: CASSMGGQGFGANVLTF. In nucleotides, the CDR3 is TGTGCCAGTAGTATGGGGGGACAGGGGTTTGGGGCCAACGTCCTGACTTTC.

This clonotype was seen more than once but under ten times. The genes are TRBV27 and TRBJ2-1; D gene ambiguous. Between the trimmed V and J ends, which lost 7 bases and 2 bases, there was a span of 12 bases. CDR1 is MNHEY and CDR2 is SMNVEV in the germline V gene (reference sequence). The CDR3 is 14 residues long. The chain's CDR3 is CASKRSAPYNEQFF. CDR3 nucleotides: TGTGCCAGCAAGAGGTCCGCTCCCTACAATGAGCAGTTCTTC.

The chain recombines TRBV12-3 or TRBV12-4 with TRBJ2-7, with D unresolved. The CDR3 contains 13 residues. The germline V and J ends were trimmed by 4 bases and 2 bases, with 9 bases remaining between them. CDR3 residues: CASSYGDPYEQYF. The CDR3, as DNA: TGTGCCAGCAGTTATGGTGATCCCTACGAGCAGTACTTC.

This clonotype came up many times. The chain combines TRBV29-1 with TRBJ1-2, with a tentative D call TRBD1 (5 bases). V lost 4 bases to trimming and J lost 7 bases, with 13 bases between them. There are 12 residues in the CDR3. Germline CDR1 and CDR2: SQVTM and ANQGSEA. This chain's CDR3 is CSVAGRVGGYTF. CDR3 nucleotides: TGCAGCGTTGCAGGGCGGGTTGGTGGCTACACCTTC. Full variable domain (outside the CDR3, taken from reference TRBV29-1 and TRBJ1-2): SAVISQKPSRDICQRGTSLTIQCQVDSQVTMMFWYRQQPGQSLTLIATANQGSEATYESGFVIDKFPISRPNLTFSTLTVSNMSPEDSSIYLCSVAGRVGGYTFGSGTRLTVV.

This clonotype was seen a handful of times. The gene calls are TRBV2 and TRBJ2-7, with no clear D. Trimming took off 1 base at V and 4 bases at J, with 8 bases between the two ends. There are 13 residues in the CDR3. From germline, CDR1 is SNHLY and CDR2 FYNNEI. The CDR3, as DNA: TGTGCCAGCAGTGAAGAGACCTTATACGAGCAGTACTTC. This encodes CASSEETLYEQYF.